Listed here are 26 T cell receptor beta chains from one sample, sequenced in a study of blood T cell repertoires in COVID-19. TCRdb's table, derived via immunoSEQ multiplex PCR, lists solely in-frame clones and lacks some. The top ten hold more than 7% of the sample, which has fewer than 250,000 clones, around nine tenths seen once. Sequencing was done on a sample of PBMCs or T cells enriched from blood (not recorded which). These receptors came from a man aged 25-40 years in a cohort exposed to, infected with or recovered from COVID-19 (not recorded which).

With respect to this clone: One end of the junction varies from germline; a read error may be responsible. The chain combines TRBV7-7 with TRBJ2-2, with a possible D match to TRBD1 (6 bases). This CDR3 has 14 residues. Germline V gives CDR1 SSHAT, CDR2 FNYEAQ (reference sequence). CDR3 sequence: CASSTGQNTGELFF. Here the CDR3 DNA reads TGTGCTAGCAGCACGGGACAGAACACCGGGGAGCTGTTTTTT.

The CDR3 here is CASSLTSGNSGANVLTF. The CDR3 coding sequence is TGTGCCAGCAGCTTAACGAGCGGCAACTCTGGGGCCAACGTCCTGACTTTC. This chain links TRBV5-5 with TRBJ2-6, with D possibly being TRBD2 (5 bases). With 2 bases removed from V and 0 bases from J, the gap between germline ends came to 12 bases. The CDR3 totals 17 residues. Germline assignment: CDR1 SGHKS and CDR2 YYEKEE (reference sequence). Drawing the rest from reference TRBV5-5 and TRBJ2-6, the complete variable domain is DAGVTQSPTHLIKTRGQQVTLRCSPISGHKSVSWYQQVLGQGPQFIFQYYEKEERGRGNFPDRFSARQFPNYSSELNVNALLLGDSALYLCASSLTSGNSGANVLTFGAGSRLTVL.

In DNA, the CDR3 is TGCGCCAGCAGCCCGGACAGGGCGACGGAGACCCAGTACTTC. It specifies CASSPDRATETQYF. The J gene is TRBJ2-5, the V gene TRBV5-1; 8 bases align to TRBD1. V shed 4 bases and J 5 bases; nucleotides not matched to a gene: 7. The CDR3 loop spans 14 amino acids. Germline V gives CDR1 SGHRS, CDR2 YFSETQ.

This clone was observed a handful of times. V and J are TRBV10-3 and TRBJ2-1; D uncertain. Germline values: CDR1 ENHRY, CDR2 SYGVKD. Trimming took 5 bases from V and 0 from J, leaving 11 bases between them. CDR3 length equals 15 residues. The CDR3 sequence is CAISPAANSYNEQFF. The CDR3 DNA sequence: TGTGCCATCAGTCCCGCGGCGAACTCCTACAATGAGCAGTTCTTC.

As DNA, the CDR3 is TGTGCCAGCAGTTACTCCGGGACAGGGAGACCGTACGAGCAGTACTTC. It is translated as CASSYSGTGRPYEQYF. The chain employs TRBV6-5 and TRBJ2-7; 9 bases fit TRBD1. Germline V CDR1 and CDR2: MNHEY, SVGAGI. V gave up 0 bases and J gave up 4 bases; unmatched junction bases: 7. This CDR3 is built from 16 residues.

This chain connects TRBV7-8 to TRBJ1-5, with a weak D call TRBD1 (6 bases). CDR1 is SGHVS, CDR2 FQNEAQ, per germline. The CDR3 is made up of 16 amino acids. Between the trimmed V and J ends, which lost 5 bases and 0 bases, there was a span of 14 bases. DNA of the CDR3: TGTGCCAGCAGCGGAGGGACAAAAAATAGCAATCAGCCCCAGCATTTT. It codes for CASSGGTKNSNQPQHF.

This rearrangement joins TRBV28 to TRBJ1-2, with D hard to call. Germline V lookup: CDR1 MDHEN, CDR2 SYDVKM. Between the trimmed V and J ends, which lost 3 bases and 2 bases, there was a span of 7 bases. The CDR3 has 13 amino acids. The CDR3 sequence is CASSFGGNYGYTF. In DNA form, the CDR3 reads TGTGCCAGCAGTTTCGGAGGAAACTATGGCTACACCTTC.

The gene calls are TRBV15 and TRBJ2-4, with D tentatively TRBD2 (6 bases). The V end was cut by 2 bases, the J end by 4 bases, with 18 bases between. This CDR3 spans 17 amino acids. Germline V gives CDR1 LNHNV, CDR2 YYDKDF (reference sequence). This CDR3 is CATSRPRGDWIKNIQYF. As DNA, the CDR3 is TGTGCCACCAGCAGACCCCGCGGGGACTGGATAAAAAACATTCAGTACTTC.

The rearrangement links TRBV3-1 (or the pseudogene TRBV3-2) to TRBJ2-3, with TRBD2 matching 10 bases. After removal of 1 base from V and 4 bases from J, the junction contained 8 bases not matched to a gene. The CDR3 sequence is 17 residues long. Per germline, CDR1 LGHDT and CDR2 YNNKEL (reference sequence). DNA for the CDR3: TGTGCCAGCAGCCAAGTAACTAGCGGGATACGCCCAGATACGCAGTATTTT. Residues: CASSQVTSGIRPDTQYF.

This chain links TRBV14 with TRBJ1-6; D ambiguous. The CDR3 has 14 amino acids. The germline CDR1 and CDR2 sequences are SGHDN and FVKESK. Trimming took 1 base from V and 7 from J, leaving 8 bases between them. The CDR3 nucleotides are TGTGCCAGCAGCCAAGGACGGGGAAATTCACCCCTCCACTTT. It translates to CASSQGRGNSPLHF.

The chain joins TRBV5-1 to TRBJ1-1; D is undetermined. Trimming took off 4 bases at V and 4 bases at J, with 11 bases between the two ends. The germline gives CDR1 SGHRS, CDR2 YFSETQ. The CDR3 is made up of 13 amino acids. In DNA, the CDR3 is TGCGCCAGCAGCCCTGACGCGGGCACTGAAGCTTTCTTT. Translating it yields CASSPDAGTEAFF.

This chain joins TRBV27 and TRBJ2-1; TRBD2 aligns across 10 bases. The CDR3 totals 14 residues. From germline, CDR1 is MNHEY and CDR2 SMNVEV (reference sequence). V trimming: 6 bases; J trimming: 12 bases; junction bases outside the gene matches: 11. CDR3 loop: CASRPSGSIGGQFF. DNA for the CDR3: TGTGCCAGCAGACCTAGCGGGAGTATAGGCGGGCAGTTCTTC.

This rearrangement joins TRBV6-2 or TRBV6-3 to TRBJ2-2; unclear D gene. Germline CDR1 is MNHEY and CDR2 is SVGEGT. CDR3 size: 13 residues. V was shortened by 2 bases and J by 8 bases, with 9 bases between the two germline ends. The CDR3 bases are TGTGCCAGCAGTTACCAGTCTTCTGGGGAGCTGTTTTTT. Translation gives CASSYQSSGELFF.

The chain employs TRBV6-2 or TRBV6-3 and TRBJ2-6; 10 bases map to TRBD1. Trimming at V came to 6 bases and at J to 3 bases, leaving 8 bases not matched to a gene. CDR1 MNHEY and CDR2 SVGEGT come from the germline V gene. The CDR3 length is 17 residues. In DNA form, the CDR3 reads TGTGCCAGCAGCCACACCGGGACAGGGGTTGGGGCCAACGTCCTGACTTTC. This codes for CASSHTGTGVGANVLTF.

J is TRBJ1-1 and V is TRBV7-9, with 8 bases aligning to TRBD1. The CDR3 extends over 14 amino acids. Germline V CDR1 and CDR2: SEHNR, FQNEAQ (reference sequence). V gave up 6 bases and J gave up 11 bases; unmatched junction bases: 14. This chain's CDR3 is CASSLPGQGREAFF. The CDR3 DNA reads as TGTGCCAGCAGTTTGCCCGGACAGGGCCGGGAGGCTTTCTTT.

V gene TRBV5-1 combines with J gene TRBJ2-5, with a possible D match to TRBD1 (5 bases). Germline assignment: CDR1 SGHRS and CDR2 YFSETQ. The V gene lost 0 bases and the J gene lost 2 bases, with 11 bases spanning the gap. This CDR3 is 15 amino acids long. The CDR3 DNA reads TGCGCCAGCAGCTTGGTAGACAGTCCTCAAGAGACCCAGTACTTC. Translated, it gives CASSLVDSPQETQYF.

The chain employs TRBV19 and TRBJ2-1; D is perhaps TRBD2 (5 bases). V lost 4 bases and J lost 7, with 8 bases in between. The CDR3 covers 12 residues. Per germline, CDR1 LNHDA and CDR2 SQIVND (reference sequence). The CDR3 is CASSTLGNEQFF. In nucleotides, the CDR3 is TGTGCCAGTAGTACACTAGGGAATGAGCAGTTCTTC.

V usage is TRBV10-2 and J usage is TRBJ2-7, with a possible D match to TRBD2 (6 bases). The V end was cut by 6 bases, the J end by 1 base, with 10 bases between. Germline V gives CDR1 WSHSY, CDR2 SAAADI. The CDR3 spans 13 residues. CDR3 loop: CASRGLPSYEQYF. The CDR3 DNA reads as TGCGCCAGCAGGGGACTTCCTTCCTACGAGCAGTACTTC.

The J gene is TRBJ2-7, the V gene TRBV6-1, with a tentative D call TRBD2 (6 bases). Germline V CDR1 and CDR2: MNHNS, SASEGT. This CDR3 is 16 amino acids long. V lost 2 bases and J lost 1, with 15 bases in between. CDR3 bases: TGTGCCAGCAGTGAATGGGAGGCGATGGCGTCCTACGAGCAGTACTTC. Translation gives CASSEWEAMASYEQYF.

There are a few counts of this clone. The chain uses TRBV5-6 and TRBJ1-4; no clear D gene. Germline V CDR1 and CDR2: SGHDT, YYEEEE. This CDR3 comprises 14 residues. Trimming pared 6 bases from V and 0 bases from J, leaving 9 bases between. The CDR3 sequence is CASTAVATNEKLFF. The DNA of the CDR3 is TGTGCCAGCACCGCGGTAGCAACTAATGAAAAACTGTTTTTT.

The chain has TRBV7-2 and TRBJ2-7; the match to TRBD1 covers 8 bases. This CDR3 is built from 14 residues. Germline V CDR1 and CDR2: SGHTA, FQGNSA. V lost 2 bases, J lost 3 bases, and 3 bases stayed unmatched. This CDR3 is CASSLTDRDYEQYF. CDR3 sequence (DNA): TGTGCCAGCAGCTTAACGGACAGGGACTACGAGCAGTACTTC. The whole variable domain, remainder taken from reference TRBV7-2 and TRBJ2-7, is GAGVSQSPSNKVTEKGKDVELRCDPISGHTALYWYRQSLGQGLEFLIYFQGNSAPDKSGLPSDRFSAERTGGSVSTLTIQRTQQEDSAVYLCASSLTDRDYEQYFGPGTRLTVT.

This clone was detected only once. CDR3: CASSEALRTTGELFF. CDR3 sequence (DNA): TGTGCCAGCAGTGAAGCGCTTCGGACTACCGGGGAGCTGTTTTTT. The chain joins TRBV2 to TRBJ2-2; D is perhaps TRBD2 (5 bases). The germline V and J ends were trimmed by 0 bases and 5 bases, with 10 bases remaining between them. The CDR3 has 15 residues. Germline V lookup: CDR1 SNHLY, CDR2 FYNNEI.

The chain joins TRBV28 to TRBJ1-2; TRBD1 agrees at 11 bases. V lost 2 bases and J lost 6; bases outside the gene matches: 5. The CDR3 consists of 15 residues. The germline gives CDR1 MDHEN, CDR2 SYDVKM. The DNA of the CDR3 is TGTGCCAGCAGTTTACGACGGACAGGGGGCAATGGCTACACCTTC. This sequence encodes CASSLRRTGGNGYTF.

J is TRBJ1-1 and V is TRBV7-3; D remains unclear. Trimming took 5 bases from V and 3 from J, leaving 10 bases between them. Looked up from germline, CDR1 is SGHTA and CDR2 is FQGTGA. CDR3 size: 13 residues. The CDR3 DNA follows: TGTGCCAGCAGCATCCGGGAGGACACTGAAGCTTTCTTT. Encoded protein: CASSIREDTEAFF.

CDR3 residues: CASSVSGSSYEQYF. CDR3 DNA: TGTGCCAGCAGCGTGAGCGGGAGCTCCTACGAGCAGTACTTC. This chain joins TRBV2 and TRBJ2-7; 8 nucleotides agree with TRBD2. From germline, CDR1 is SNHLY and CDR2 FYNNEI. The CDR3 has 14 amino acids. Germline trimming cut 6 bases from V and 0 bases from J; bases unmatched to any gene: 4. Filled out from reference TRBV2 and TRBJ2-7, the complete variable domain reads EPEVTQTPSHQVTQMGQEVILRCVPISNHLYFYWYRQILGQKVEFLVSFYNNEISEKSEIFDDQFSVERPDGSNFTLKIRSTKLEDSAMYFCASSVSGSSYEQYFGPGTRLTVT.

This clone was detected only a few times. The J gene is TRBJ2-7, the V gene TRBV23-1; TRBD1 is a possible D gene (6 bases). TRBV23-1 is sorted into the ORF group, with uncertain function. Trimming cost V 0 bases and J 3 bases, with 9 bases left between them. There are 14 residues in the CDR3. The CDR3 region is CASSQSEQGYEQYF. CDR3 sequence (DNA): TGCGCCAGCAGTCAATCTGAACAGGGCTACGAGCAGTACTTC.